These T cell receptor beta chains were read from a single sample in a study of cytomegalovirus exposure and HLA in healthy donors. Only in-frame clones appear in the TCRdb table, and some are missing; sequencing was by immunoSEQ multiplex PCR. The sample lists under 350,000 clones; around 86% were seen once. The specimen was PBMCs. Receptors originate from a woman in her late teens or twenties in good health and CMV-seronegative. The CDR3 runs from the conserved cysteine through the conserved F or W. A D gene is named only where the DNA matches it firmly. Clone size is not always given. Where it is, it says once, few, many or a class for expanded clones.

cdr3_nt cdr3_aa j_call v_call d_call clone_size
TGTGCCAGCAGTGAATACTCAGACTATGGCTACACCTTC CASSEYSDYGYTF TRBJ1-2 TRBV25-1 . .
TGTGCCAGCAGCTTAGCACAGTACAACTATGGCTACACCTTC CASSLAQYNYGYTF TRBJ1-2 TRBV7-9 . .
TGTGCCAGCAGCTTCCGACAGGAAACGTACTTC CASSFRQETYF TRBJ2-7 TRBV7-2 . .
TGTGCCAGCAGTTCCACTAGAGGGCAGCCCCAGCATTTT CASSSTRGQPQHF TRBJ1-5 TRBV27 . .
TGCGCCAGCAGGGATTCAGGGGGTATTGAAGCTTTCTTT CASRDSGGIEAFF TRBJ1-1 TRBV4-3 TRBD1 .
TGCGCCAGCAGCCAGGGACTAGCGGGAGCTGGAGATACGCAGTATTTT CASSQGLAGAGDTQYF TRBJ2-3 TRBV5-1 TRBD2 few
TGTGCCAGCCCCGGACTAGCGGGATGGTTGGGTCACCTTCCGCAAGAGACCCAGTACTTC CASPGLAGWLGHLPQETQYF TRBJ2-5 TRBV21-1 . .
TGTGCCAGCTTTTTCGGAGTAAACTATGGCTACACCTTC CASFFGVNYGYTF TRBJ1-2 TRBV12-1 . .
TGTGCCAGCACCAATCCGGGACAGGGACCCTACGAGCAGTACTTC CASTNPGQGPYEQYF TRBJ2-7 TRBV7-9 TRBD1 once
TGCGCCAGCAGCCAAAGCGTGGTCCAGGGAGGGGGTAACTATGGCTACACCTTC CASSQSVVQGGGNYGYTF TRBJ1-2 TRBV4-1 . many
TGTGCCAGCAGCCTAGAGCAGGGGGCTCTTGGAAACACCATATATTTT CASSLEQGALGNTIYF TRBJ1-3 TRBV9 TRBD1 .
TGTGCCAGCAGCGTAGCTGAGAGTCGAACTGAAGCTTTCTTT CASSVAESRTEAFF TRBJ1-1 TRBV9 . .
TGTGCCAGCAGCTTTACCCAAAATCGGGGGGCCGGGGAGCTGTTTTTT CASSFTQNRGAGELFF TRBJ2-2 TRBV7-2 TRBD2 .
TGTGCCAGCAGGGGACTAGCGGCCTACGAGCAGTACTTC CASRGLAAYEQYF TRBJ2-7 TRBV6-6 TRBD2 .
TGTGCCAGCAGGGTACCCGGGACAGGGGATCTTGAAGCTTTCTTT CASRVPGTGDLEAFF TRBJ1-1 TRBV2 TRBD1 .
TGTGCCACGCGCGGGGGGACGGTCTACAATGAGCAGTTCTTC CATRGGTVYNEQFF TRBJ2-1 TRBV5-8 TRBD2 .
TGTGCCAGCAGTCCACAGGGGGGTGAAGCTTTCTTT CASSPQGGEAFF TRBJ1-1 TRBV6-1 TRBD1 .
TGTGCCAGCAGCGTAGGACTAGCGGGAACCTACGAGCAGTACTTC CASSVGLAGTYEQYF TRBJ2-7 TRBV9 TRBD2 .
TGTGCCAGCAGCGGACTAGCGGGAGGCGGTGGCACAGATACGCAGTATTTT CASSGLAGGGGTDTQYF TRBJ2-3 TRBV5-6 TRBD2 .
TGTGCCAGCAGTGACAGCGACAATGAGCAGTTCTTC CASSDSDNEQFF TRBJ2-1 TRBV2 . .
TGTGCCAGCACCGCTGACAACGGTGGCTACACCTTC CASTADNGGYTF TRBJ1-2 TRBV6-5 . .
TGTGCCAGCTCACCGGGACAGGGGGTCGAGGAGCAGTACTTC CASSPGQGVEEQYF TRBJ2-7 TRBV18 TRBD1 .
TGTGCCAGCAGCCCTCTCGGGGGACAGCTAGCCAAAAACATTCAGTACTTC CASSPLGGQLAKNIQYF TRBJ2-4 TRBV11-2 . .
TGTGCCTGGGACCCTACAGGGAAAAATCAGCCCCAGCATTTT CAWDPTGKNQPQHF TRBJ1-5 TRBV30 . .
TGTGCCTGGAGTCCGTGGACAGGGTTTAATACAGATACGCAGTATTTT CAWSPWTGFNTDTQYF TRBJ2-3 TRBV30 TRBD1 .
TGTGCCAGCAGCGCGGACACGTACGAGCAGTACTTC CASSADTYEQYF TRBJ2-7 TRBV7-9 . once